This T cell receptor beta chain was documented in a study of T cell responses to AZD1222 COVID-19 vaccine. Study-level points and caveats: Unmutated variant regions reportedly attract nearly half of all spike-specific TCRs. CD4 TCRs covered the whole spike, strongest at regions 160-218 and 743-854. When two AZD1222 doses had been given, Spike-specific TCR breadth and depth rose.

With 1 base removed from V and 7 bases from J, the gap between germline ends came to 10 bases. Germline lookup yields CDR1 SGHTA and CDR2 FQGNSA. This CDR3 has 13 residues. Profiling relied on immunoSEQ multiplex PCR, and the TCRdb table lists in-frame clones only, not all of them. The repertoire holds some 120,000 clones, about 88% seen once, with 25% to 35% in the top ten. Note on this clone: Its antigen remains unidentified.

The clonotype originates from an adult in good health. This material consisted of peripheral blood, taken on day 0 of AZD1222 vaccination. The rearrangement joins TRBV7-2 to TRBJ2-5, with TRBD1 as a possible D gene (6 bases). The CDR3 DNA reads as TGTGCCAGCAGCTTAGAAGGGGGTTGGACCCAGTACTTC. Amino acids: CASSLEGGWTQYF.